These 13 T cell receptor beta chains originate from one sample sequenced in a study of blood T cells in healthy people across ages. A second PCR of roughly 6 to 12 cycles used a sample-barcoded 5' primer and a J-beta primer mix. Each CDR3 protein is one row after TCRdb ran MiXCR on the 5' RACE reads. The sample has approximately 820,000 distinct CDR3 sequences; under 55% are singletons. Sequencing used blood. The source is a man aged 60-69 years in good health.

The gene calls are TRBV9 and TRBJ2-7, with 8 bases fitting TRBD1. This CDR3 is 14 amino acids long. From germline, CDR1 is SGDLS and CDR2 YYNGEE. After removal of 3 bases from V and 6 bases from J, the junction contained 8 bases not matched to a gene. CDR3 in DNA: TGTGCCAGCAGCGGGGGACAGGCAGGGCGCGAGCAGTACTTC. This gives the protein CASSGGQAGREQYF.

Turning to this clonotype: One junction end does not reproduce the germline sequence, and a read error may be involved. V is TRBV7-2 and J is TRBJ2-7; 8 bases align to TRBD2. This CDR3 spans 14 amino acids. Germline V CDR1 and CDR2: SGHTA, FQGNSA. The CDR3 DNA is TGTGCCGGCAGCTCGACTAGCGCGTACTACGAGCAGTACTTC. As protein: CAGSSTSAYYEQYF.

The CDR3 DNA is TGTGCCAGCAGCTTAGATGGGCTACCGGGACTACTCTCCGATACGCAGTATTTT. Translation: CASSLDGLPGLLSDTQYF. The rearrangement joins TRBV11-2 to TRBJ2-3, with TRBD2 matching 7 bases. The CDR3 is 18 residues long. J was trimmed by 6 bases and V by 0 bases; bases with no gene match: 15. Germline CDR1 and CDR2: SGHAT and FQNNGV. The entire variable domain, with the rest obtained from reference TRBV11-2 and TRBJ2-3, is as follows: EAGVAQSPRYKIIEKRQSVAFWCNPISGHATLYWYQQILGQGPKLLIQFQNNGVVDDSQLPKDRFSAERLKGVDSTLKIQPAKLEDSAVYLCASSLDGLPGLLSDTQYFGPGTRLTVL.

The table lists this clonotype with a few counts. V usage is TRBV14 and J usage is TRBJ2-5; perhaps D is TRBD1 or TRBD2 (5 bases each). Looked up from germline, CDR1 is SGHDN and CDR2 is FVKESK. V shed 3 bases and J shed 5 bases, with 19 bases lying between them. CDR3 length: 16 amino acids. CDR3 nucleotide sequence: TGTGCCAGCAGCCACTGGGACGCCCCAGGGCGTGAGACCCAGTACTTC. Protein sequence: CASSHWDAPGRETQYF. The full variable domain, rest sourced from reference TRBV14 and TRBJ2-5, is EAGVTQFPSHSVIEKGQTVTLRCDPISGHDNLYWYRRVMGKEIKFLLHFVKESKQDESGMPNNRFLAERTGGTYSTLKVQPAELEDSGVYFCASSHWDAPGRETQYFGPGTRLLVL.

A few counts support this clonotype. The gene calls are TRBV7-9 and TRBJ2-5, with TRBD2 as a possible D gene (5 bases). Germline CDR1 and CDR2: SEHNR and FQNEAQ (reference sequence). The length of the CDR3 is 11 residues. Trimming removed 8 bases from V and 4 bases from J, with 8 bases in between. As DNA, the CDR3 is TGTGCCAGCGGACGGGGAGAGACCCAGTACTTC. Translating gives CASGRGETQYF. The full variable domain, rest sourced from reference TRBV7-9 and TRBJ2-5, is DTGVSQNPRHKITKRGQNVTFRCDPISEHNRLYWYRQTLGQGPEFLTYFQNEAQLEKSRLLSDRFSAERPKGSFSTLEIQRTEQGDSAMYLCASGRGETQYFGPGTRLLVL.

This clonotype was observed a handful of times. The chain employs TRBV12-3 or TRBV12-4 and TRBJ2-3, with TRBD1 matching over 8 bases. The trim removed 6 bases at V and 0 bases at J, leaving 8 bases unmatched. The CDR3 runs 16 residues. The CDR3 DNA follows: TGTGCCAGCAGCCTCCGACAGGGGTTAAGCACAGATACGCAGTATTTT. This sequence encodes CASSLRQGLSTDTQYF.

The table lists this clonotype with a few counts. The rearrangement links TRBV27 to TRBJ2-7; D is unclear. This CDR3 is 15 amino acids long. The V gene lost 2 bases and the J gene lost 5 bases, with 16 bases spanning the gap. Germline CDR1 MNHEY, CDR2 SMNVEV (reference sequence). The CDR3 DNA is TGTGCCAGCAGTTTACCTAACGTGAAAAGGAACGAGCAGTACTTC. Translating it yields CASSLPNVKRNEQYF.

In DNA, the CDR3 is TGTGCCAGTAGTACCCCAAGAAACACCTACGAGCAGTACTTC. This encodes CASSTPRNTYEQYF. The chain is built from TRBV19 and TRBJ2-7; D gene uncertain. Germline V gene lookup returns CDR1 LNHDA and CDR2 SQIVND (reference sequence). The CDR3 covers 14 residues. V lost 4 bases to trimming and J lost 2 bases, with 12 bases between them.

The chain employs TRBV18 and TRBJ2-1; tentatively, D is TRBD1 or TRBD2 (5 bases each). CDR1 and CDR2 from the germline V gene are KGHSH and LQKENI. The CDR3 is 13 residues long. The V gene lost 3 bases and the J gene lost 8 bases, with 11 bases spanning the gap. The CDR3: CASSPSRGDEQFF. DNA for the CDR3: TGTGCCAGCTCACCTTCTCGAGGGGATGAGCAGTTCTTC.

The chain combines TRBV7-9 with TRBJ1-6; 8 bases map to TRBD1. Germline V gene data show CDR1 as SEHNR and CDR2 as FQNEAQ (reference sequence). V was clipped by 1 base and J by 7 bases; unmatched bases: 6. The CDR3 loop spans 16 amino acids. The CDR3 nucleotides read TGTGCCAGCAGCTTAGACGGAACAGGGGGAAATTCACCCCTCCACTTT. Translation: CASSLDGTGGNSPLHF.

This chain connects TRBV2 to TRBJ2-7; perhaps TRBD1 as D (5 bases). Germline values: CDR1 SNHLY, CDR2 FYNNEI. The CDR3 totals 13 residues. Trimming left V 6 bases short and J 0 bases short, with 9 bases between. CDR3 protein: CASRVTASYEQYF. DNA for the CDR3: TGTGCCAGCAGGGTGACAGCCTCCTACGAGCAGTACTTC.

This clonotype was recorded once. This chain links TRBV6-5 with TRBJ1-2, with 7 bases that match TRBD1. From germline, CDR1 is MNHEY and CDR2 SVGAGI. The CDR3 totals 15 residues. Losses at the gene ends were 6 bases for V and 1 base for J; bases not matched to a gene: 8. The CDR3 region has the DNA TGTGCCAGCAGAAAACAGGGACAGATTAACTATGGCTACACCTTC. Translating it yields CASRKQGQINYGYTF.

The rearrangement joins TRBV20-1 to TRBJ2-1, with D perhaps matching TRBD2 (6 bases). Trimming pared 7 bases from V and 0 bases from J, leaving 13 bases between. This CDR3 region has 14 residues. CDR1 is DFQATT, CDR2 SNEGSKA, per germline (reference sequence). The CDR3 DNA is TGCAGTGTTGGGGGGAGGAGCTCCTACAATGAGCAGTTCTTC. Translation: CSVGGRSSYNEQFF.